Listed below are T cell receptor beta chains from one sample, sequenced in a study of blood T cell repertoires in COVID-19. Data came from immunoSEQ multiplex PCR; TCRdb stores just in-frame clones and leaves some out. The sample carries over 200,000 clones, around 83% recorded once. What was sequenced was peripheral blood. The receptors come from an elderly man with acute or convalescent COVID-19. CDR3s include the opening cysteine and the closing phenylalanine or tryptophan. Each record gives: CDR3 length, clone size, J gene, V gene, D gene, CDR3 protein, CDR3 DNA. A D gene is named only where the DNA matches it firmly. The size field is filled for only some rows; it gives once, few, many or a size class.

15 - TRBJ1-3 TRBV6-5 - CATGSGGSSGNTIYF TGTGCCACCGGATCGGGGGGGAGCTCTGGAAACACCATATATTTT
16 - TRBJ2-3 TRBV5-6 TRBD2 CASSTGTSVATDTQYF TGTGCCAGCAGCACCGGGACTAGCGTTGCCACAGATACGCAGTATTTT
15 - TRBJ2-7 TRBV6-2/TRBV6-3 - CASSYDLRGAHEQYF TGTGCCAGCAGTTACGACCTCCGGGGGGCCCACGAGCAGTACTTC
13 - TRBJ2-7 TRBV9 - CASSVVSSSEQYF TGTGCCAGCAGCGTAGTTAGTTCGTCCGAGCAGTACTTC
15 - TRBJ1-1 TRBV7-9 - CASSLPGIGATEAFF TGTGCCAGCAGCTTACCCGGCATTGGGGCCACTGAAGCTTTCTTT
18 - TRBJ1-4 TRBV19 TRBD1 CASSTGEGQAATNEKLFF TGTGCCAGTAGTACAGGGGAGGGACAGGCTGCAACTAATGAAAAACTGTTTTTT
14 - TRBJ1-2 TRBV29-1 - CSVEGARRGDGYTF TGCAGCGTTGAGGGTGCCCGGCGCGGGGATGGCTACACCTTC
16 - TRBJ2-5 TRBV4-2 TRBD2 CASSQSTSVGQETQYF TGTGCCAGCAGCCAATCCACTAGCGTGGGCCAAGAGACCCAGTACTTC
19 - TRBJ1-5 TRBV10-1 TRBD1 CAREPFLGQGPRSNQPQHF TGCGCCAGGGAGCCCTTTTTGGGACAGGGGCCCCGTAGCAATCAGCCCCAGCATTTT
17 - TRBJ2-1 TRBV3-1/TRBV3-2 - CASSQVRRLASGNEQFF TGTGCCAGCAGCCAAGTGCGAAGGCTAGCATCTGGTAATGAGCAGTTCTTC
12 - TRBJ2-1 TRBV5-5 - CASHRDYNEQFF TGTGCCAGCCACCGGGATTACAATGAGCAGTTCTTC
18 - TRBJ2-5 TRBV3-1/TRBV3-2 - CASSQVRLPPGDLETQYF TGTGCCAGCAGCCAAGTTCGCCTCCCACCAGGTGACCTGGAGACCCAGTACTTC
19 - TRBJ2-2 TRBV7-8 TRBD2 CASSLFGTSGRVGTGELFF TGTGCCAGCAGCTTATTCGGGACTAGCGGGAGGGTCGGCACCGGGGAGCTGTTTTTT
18 - TRBJ1-6 TRBV27 - CASSLSGQDASYNSPLHF TGTGCCAGCAGTTTATCGGGCCAGGATGCCTCCTATAATTCACCCCTCCACTTT
15 - TRBJ2-7 TRBV27 TRBD1 CASSSPGQSSYEQYF TGTGCCAGCAGCTCTCCGGGACAGAGCTCCTACGAGCAGTACTTC
15 - TRBJ1-2 TRBV6-5 TRBD1 CASSRGQGVGYGYTF TGTGCCAGCAGTAGGGGACAGGGAGTCGGATATGGCTACACCTTC
15 - TRBJ2-7 TRBV19 TRBD1 CASSRRDRNPYEQYF TGTGCCAGTAGCCGACGGGACAGGAACCCCTACGAGCAGTACTTC
15 - TRBJ1-4 TRBV5-1 TRBD1 CASSGTTGANEKLFF TGCGCCAGCAGCGGAACGACAGGGGCGAATGAAAAACTGTTTTTT
14 - TRBJ2-2 TRBV3-1/TRBV3-2 - CASSQVGATGELFF TGTGCCAGCAGCCAGGTGGGGGCCACCGGGGAGCTGTTTTTT
13 - TRBJ2-5 TRBV5-1 - CASSFQAQETQYF TGCGCCAGCAGCTTCCAGGCTCAAGAGACCCAGTACTTC
15 - TRBJ1-5 TRBV30 - CAWSVGGNSNQPQHF TGTGCCTGGAGTGTAGGAGGGAATAGCAATCAGCCCCAGCATTTT
16 - TRBJ2-7 TRBV4-1 TRBD1 CASSQGRGGTGGQQYF TGCGCCAGCAGCCAAGGACGGGGCGGGACAGGGGGCCAGCAGTACTTC
12 - TRBJ1-2 TRBV9 TRBD1 CASSVDRGGYTF TGTGCCAGCAGCGTGGACAGGGGAGGCTACACCTTC
20 once TRBJ2-1 TRBV19 TRBD2 CASSPRGTSGSIGPYNEQFF TGTGCCAGTAGTCCCAGGGGGACTAGCGGGAGTATCGGGCCCTACAATGAGCAGTTCTTC